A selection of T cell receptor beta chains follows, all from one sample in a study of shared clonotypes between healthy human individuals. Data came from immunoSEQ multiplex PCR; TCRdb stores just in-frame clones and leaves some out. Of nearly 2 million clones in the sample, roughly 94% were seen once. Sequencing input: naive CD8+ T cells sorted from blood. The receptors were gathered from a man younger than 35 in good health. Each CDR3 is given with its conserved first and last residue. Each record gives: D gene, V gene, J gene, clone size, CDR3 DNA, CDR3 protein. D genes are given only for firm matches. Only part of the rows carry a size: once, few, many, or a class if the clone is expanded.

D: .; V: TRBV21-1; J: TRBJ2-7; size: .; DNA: TGTGCCAGCAGCAAAGGCGCCGAGGAGGCCTACGAGCAGTACTTC; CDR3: CASSKGAEEAYEQYF
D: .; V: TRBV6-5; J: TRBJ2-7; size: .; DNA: TGTGCCAGCAGTTACCCCGGTTACGAGCAGTACTTC; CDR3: CASSYPGYEQYF
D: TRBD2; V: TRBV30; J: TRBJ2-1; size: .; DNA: TGTGCCTGGAGCGGCGGGGGGAGCAATGAGCAGTTCTTC; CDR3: CAWSGGGSNEQFF
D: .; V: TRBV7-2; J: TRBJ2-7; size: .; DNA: TGTGCCAGCAGCCCCCTTGGCGGCTCCTACGAGCAGTACTTC; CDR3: CASSPLGGSYEQYF
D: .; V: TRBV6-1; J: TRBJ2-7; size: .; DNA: TGTGCCAGCAGCGAAAGGGGACATAACTACGAGCAGTACTTC; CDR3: CASSERGHNYEQYF
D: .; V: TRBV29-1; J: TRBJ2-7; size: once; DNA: TGCAGCGTTGAGGGAGGGGGTTCCTACGAGCAGTACTTC; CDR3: CSVEGGGSYEQYF
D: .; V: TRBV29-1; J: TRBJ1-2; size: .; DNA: TGCAGTCCATTGCGGGGAAGGGGTGGCTACACCTTC; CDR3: CSPLRGRGGYTF
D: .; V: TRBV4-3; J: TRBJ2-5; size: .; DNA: TGCGCCAGCAGCCAGGGATCGGGGACGGAAGAGACCCAGTACTTC; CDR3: CASSQGSGTEETQYF
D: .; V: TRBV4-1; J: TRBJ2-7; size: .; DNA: TGCGCCAGCAGCCAAGGACAGCAACTCTCCTACGAGCAGTACTTC; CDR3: CASSQGQQLSYEQYF
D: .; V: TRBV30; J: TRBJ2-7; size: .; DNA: TGTGCCTGGGACCAGGGGCCCTACGAGCAGTACTTC; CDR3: CAWDQGPYEQYF
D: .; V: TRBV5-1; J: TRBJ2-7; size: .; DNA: TGCGCCAGCAGCTTGGTGGGACCACAATCCTACGAGCAGTACTTC; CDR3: CASSLVGPQSYEQYF
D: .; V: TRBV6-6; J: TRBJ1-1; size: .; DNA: TGTGCCAGCAGTTACGGGAGCGCTGAAGCTTTCTTT; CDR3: CASSYGSAEAFF
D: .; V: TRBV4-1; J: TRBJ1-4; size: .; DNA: TGCGCCACCAGAGCGTCACCTAATGAAAAACTGTTTTTT; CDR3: CATRASPNEKLFF
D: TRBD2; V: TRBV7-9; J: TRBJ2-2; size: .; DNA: TGTGCCAGCAGCCCCTGGACTAGCGGGAGGGCCGGCACCGGGGAGCTGTTTTTT; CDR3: CASSPWTSGRAGTGELFF
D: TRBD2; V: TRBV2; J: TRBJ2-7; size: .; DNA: TGTGCCAGCAGGGAAAGACTAGCCGAGCAGTACTTC; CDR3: CASRERLAEQYF
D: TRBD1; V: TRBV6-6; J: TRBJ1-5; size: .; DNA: TGTGCCAGCAGTTCGGGGACAGGTCCAAATCAGCCCCAGCATTTT; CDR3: CASSSGTGPNQPQHF
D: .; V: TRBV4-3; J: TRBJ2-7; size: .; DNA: TGCGCCAGCAGCCAAGGGTGGGGGATAGGCTACGAGCAGTACTTC; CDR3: CASSQGWGIGYEQYF
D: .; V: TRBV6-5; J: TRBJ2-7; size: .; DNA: TGTGCCAGCAGTTACTCGCCCCTTGAAAGGCCCTACGAGCAGTACTTC; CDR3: CASSYSPLERPYEQYF